This T cell receptor beta chain was identified in a study of blood T cell repertoires in COVID-19. The table came from immunoSEQ multiplex PCR; TCRdb's copy has only in-frame clones and leaves some out. The data hold around 180,000 clones, with approximately 85% observed a single time. Participants were aged about 18 to 90 years, lived in around 25 US areas, and enrolled virtually. Assignment of participants to cohorts was predicated upon participant-reported clinical history. Material for sequencing was PBMCs or T cells enriched from blood (not recorded which). The TCR comes from a woman aged 30 to 39 who had recovered from COVID-19.

The CDR3 is CASGTTGTGLYEQYF. The CDR3 nucleotides are TGTGCCAGCGGTACAACCGGGACAGGGCTCTACGAGCAGTACTTC. This chain joins TRBV27 and TRBJ2-7; 9 bases fit TRBD1. Germline V lookup: CDR1 MNHEY, CDR2 SMNVEV (reference sequence). This CDR3 has 15 residues. The ends lost 8 bases at V and 3 bases at J; junction bases unmatched: 11.